The source of this T cell receptor (beta chain) is a study of regulatory T cells in long-lasting Graves disease. Study at large: A definition of persistent Graves' disease required over 5 years of antithyroid drugs plus positive TSH receptor antibodies. Findings of the study overall: When disease was persistent, TRBV28, TRBJ1-2 and TRBJ2-5 were the favored segments.

Libraries of TCR beta came from iRepertoire HTBI primers plus Arm-PCR of CDR3 regions. TCRdb called the multiplex PCR reads again in MiXCR, with one record for every CDR3 protein. Here the sample spans around 400,000 distinct CDR3 sequences, roughly 24% being singletons. The table lists this clonotype with many counts. What it binds is not known. Trimming stripped 4 bases from V and 5 bases from J, with 11 bases between. The CDR3 has 13 amino acids. As to time point: persistent/refractory GD, antithyroid drugs over 5 years with positive TRAb. Researchers made the TCR library from RNA that was extracted from PBMCs. Patients came through an endocrinology department, and that department was in Xi'an, China.

The chain is built from TRBV12-3 or TRBV12-4 and TRBJ1-1; weak D call: TRBD1 (5 bases). Sequencing used peripheral blood mononuclear cells (PBMCs), obtained when the disease was refractory, from a patient treated with antithyroid drugs. This clonotype originated in a woman between 40 and 50 years old with Graves disease. CDR3 residues: CASSSQGRTEAFF. The DNA of the CDR3 is TGTGCCAGCAGTTCCCAGGGAAGGACTGAAGCTTTCTTT.